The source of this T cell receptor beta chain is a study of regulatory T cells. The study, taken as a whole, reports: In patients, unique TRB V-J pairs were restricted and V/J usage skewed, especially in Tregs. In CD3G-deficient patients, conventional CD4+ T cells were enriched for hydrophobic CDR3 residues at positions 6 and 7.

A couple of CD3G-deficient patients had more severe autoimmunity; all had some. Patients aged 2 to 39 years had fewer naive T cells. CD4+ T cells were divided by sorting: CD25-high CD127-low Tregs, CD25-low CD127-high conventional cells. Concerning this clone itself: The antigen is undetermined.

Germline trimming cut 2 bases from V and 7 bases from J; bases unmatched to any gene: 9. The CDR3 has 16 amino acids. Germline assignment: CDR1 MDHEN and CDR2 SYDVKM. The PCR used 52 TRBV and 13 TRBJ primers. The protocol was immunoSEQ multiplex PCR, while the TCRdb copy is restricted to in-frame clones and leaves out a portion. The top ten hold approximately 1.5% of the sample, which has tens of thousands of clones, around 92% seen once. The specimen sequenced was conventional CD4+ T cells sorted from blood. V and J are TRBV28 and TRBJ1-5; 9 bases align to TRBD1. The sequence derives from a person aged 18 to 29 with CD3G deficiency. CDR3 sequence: CASSLGTGGAGQPQHF. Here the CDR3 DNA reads TGTGCCAGCAGTTTAGGTACAGGGGGCGCTGGCCAGCCCCAGCATTTT.